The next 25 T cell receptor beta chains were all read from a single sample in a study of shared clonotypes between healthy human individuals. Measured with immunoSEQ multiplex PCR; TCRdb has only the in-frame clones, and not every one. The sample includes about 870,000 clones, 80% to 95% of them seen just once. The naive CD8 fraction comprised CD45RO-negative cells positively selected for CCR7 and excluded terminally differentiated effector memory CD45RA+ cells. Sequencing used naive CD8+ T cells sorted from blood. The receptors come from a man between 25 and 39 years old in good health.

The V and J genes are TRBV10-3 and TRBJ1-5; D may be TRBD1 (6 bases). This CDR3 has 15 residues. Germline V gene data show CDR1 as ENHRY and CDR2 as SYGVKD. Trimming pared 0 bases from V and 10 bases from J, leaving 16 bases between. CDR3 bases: TGTGCCATCAGTGAGTCGCGGGACAACCATACCCCCCAGCATTTT. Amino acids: CAISESRDNHTPQHF.

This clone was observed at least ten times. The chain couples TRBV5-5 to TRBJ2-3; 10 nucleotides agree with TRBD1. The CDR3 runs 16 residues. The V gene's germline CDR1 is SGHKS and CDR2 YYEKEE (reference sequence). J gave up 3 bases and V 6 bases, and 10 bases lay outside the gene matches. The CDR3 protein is CASTYPGTGETDTQYF. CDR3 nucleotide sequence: TGTGCCAGCACCTACCCCGGGACAGGGGAAACAGATACGCAGTATTTT.

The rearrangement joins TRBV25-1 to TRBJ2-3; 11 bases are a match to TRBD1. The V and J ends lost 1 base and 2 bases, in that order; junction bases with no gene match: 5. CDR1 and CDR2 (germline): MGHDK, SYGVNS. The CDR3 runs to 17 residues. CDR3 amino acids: CASSEFLGQGDTDTQYF. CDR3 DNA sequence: TGTGCCAGCAGTGAATTTTTGGGACAGGGGGACACAGATACGCAGTATTTT.

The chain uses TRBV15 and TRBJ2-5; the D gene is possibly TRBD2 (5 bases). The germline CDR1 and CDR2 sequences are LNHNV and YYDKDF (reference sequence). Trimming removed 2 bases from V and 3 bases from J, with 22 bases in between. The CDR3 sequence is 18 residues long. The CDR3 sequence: CATSRPGVRESVEETQYF. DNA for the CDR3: TGTGCCACCAGCAGACCCGGAGTCCGGGAATCGGTGGAAGAGACCCAGTACTTC.

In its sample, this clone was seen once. CDR3 sequence (DNA): TGTGCCATCAGTGAAAAAGAACTAGCGGGAGGGCCCCTTAATGAGCAGTTCTTC. Its protein is CAISEKELAGGPLNEQFF. The chain employs TRBV10-3 and TRBJ2-1; 13 bases are shared with TRBD2. Germline loops: CDR1 ENHRY, CDR2 SYGVKD. The CDR3 spans 18 residues. The trim removed 3 bases at V and 7 bases at J, leaving 12 bases unmatched.

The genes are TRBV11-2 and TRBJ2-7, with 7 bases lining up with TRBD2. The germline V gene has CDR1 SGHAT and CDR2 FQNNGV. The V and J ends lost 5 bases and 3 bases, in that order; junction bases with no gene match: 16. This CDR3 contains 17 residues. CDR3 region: CASSEPFVLQRDYEQYF. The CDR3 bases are TGTGCCAGCAGCGAACCTTTTGTCCTCCAGCGGGACTACGAGCAGTACTTC.

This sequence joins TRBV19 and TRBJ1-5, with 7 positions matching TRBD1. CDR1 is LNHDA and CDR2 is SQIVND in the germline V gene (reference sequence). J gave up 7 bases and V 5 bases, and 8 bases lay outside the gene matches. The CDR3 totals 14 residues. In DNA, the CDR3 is TGTGCCAGTAGTCCCCGACAGGGTTGGCAGCCCCAGCATTTT. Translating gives CASSPRQGWQPQHF. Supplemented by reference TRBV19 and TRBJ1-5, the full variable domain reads DGGITQSPKYLFRKEGQNVTLSCEQNLNHDAMYWYRQDPGQGLRLIYYSQIVNDFQKGDIAEGYSVSREKKESFPLTVTSAQKNPTAFYLCASSPRQGWQPQHFGDGTRLSIL.

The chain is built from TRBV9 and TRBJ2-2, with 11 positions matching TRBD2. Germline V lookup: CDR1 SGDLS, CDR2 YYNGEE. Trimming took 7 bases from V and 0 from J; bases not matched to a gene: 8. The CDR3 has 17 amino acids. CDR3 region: CASGTSGSAANTGELFF. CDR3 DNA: TGTGCCAGCGGCACTAGCGGGAGTGCTGCGAACACCGGGGAGCTGTTTTTT.

This CDR3 reads CASMVQGAVNQPQHF. DNA for the CDR3: TGTGCCAGTATGGTACAGGGGGCCGTGAATCAGCCCCAGCATTTT. The V call is TRBV19, the J call TRBJ1-5; 9 nucleotides line up with TRBD1. The V gene's germline CDR1 is LNHDA and CDR2 SQIVND (reference sequence). The CDR3 runs to 15 residues. The V and J ends lost 7 bases and 4 bases, in that order; junction bases with no gene match: 8.

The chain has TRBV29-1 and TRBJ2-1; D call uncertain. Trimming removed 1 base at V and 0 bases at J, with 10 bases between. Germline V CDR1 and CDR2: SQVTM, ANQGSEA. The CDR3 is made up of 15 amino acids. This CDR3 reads CSVEGGAVSYNEQFF. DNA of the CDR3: TGCAGCGTTGAAGGGGGTGCCGTCTCCTACAATGAGCAGTTCTTC.

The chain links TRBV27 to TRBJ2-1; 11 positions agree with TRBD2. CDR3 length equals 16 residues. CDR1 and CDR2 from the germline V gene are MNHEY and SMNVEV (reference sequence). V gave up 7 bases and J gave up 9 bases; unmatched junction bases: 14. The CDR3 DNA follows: TGTGCCAGCAATCTCCAACTAGCGGGAGCCCGAGGTGAGCAGTTCTTC. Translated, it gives CASNLQLAGARGEQFF.

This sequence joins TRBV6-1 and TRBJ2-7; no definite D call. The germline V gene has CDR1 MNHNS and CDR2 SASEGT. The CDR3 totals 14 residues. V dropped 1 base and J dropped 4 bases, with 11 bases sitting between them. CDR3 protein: CASSEGTLPYEQYF. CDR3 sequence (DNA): TGTGCCAGCAGTGAAGGCACACTACCGTACGAGCAGTACTTC.

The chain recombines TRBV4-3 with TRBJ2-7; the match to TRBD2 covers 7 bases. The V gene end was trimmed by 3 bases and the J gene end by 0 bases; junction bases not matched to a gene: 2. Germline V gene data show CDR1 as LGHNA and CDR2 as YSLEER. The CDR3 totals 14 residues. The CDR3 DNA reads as TGCGCCAGCAGCCAGGGGACTACCTCCTACGAGCAGTACTTC. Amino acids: CASSQGTTSYEQYF.

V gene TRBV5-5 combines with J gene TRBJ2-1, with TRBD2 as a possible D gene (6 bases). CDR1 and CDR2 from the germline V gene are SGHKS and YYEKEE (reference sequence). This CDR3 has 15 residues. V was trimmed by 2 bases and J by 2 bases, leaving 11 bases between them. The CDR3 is CASSFLAGPYNEQFF. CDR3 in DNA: TGTGCCAGCAGCTTCCTCGCGGGGCCCTACAATGAGCAGTTCTTC.

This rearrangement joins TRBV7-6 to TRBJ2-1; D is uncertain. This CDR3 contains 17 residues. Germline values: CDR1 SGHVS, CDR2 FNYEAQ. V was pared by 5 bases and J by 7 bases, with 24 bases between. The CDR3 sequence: CASSVYPFGGEVNEQFF. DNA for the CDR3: TGTGCCAGCAGCGTTTACCCCTTTGGCGGAGAGGTAAATGAGCAGTTCTTC.

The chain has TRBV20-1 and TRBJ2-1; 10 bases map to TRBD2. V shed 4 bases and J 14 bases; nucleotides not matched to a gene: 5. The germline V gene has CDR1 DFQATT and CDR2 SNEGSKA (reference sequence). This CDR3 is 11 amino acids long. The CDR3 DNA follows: TGCAGTGCTACCGGACTAGCGGAGGAGTTCTTC. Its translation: CSATGLAEEFF.

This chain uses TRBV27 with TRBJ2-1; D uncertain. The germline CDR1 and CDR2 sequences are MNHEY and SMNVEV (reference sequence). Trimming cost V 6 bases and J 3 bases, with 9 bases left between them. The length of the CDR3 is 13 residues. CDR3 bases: TGTGCCAGCAGCCCGGTCGTCTACAATGAGCAGTTCTTC. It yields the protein CASSPVVYNEQFF.

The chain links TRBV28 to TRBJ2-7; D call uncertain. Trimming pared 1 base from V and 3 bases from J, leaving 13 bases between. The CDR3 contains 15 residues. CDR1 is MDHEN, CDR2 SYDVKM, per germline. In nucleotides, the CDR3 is TGTGCCAGCAGTTTATATCGACTCCCAAACTACGAGCAGTACTTC. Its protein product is CASSLYRLPNYEQYF.

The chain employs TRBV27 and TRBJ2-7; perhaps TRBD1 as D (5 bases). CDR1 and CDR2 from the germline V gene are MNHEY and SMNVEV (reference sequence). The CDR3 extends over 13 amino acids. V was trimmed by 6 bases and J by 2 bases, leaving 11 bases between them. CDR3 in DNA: TGTGCCAGCAGACCCGGACACACCTACGAGCAGTACTTC. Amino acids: CASRPGHTYEQYF.

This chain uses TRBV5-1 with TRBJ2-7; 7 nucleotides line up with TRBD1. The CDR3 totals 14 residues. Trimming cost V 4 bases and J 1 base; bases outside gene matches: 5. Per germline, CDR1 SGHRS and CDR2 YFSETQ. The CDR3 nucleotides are TGCGCCAGCAGCCCTCGACAGGGATCCTACGAGCAGTACTTC. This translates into CASSPRQGSYEQYF.

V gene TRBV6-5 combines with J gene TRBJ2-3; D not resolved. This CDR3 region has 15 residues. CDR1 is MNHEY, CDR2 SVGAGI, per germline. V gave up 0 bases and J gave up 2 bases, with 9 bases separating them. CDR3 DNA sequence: TGTGCCAGCAGTTACTCTTCGGATTCCACAGATACGCAGTATTTT. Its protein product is CASSYSSDSTDTQYF.

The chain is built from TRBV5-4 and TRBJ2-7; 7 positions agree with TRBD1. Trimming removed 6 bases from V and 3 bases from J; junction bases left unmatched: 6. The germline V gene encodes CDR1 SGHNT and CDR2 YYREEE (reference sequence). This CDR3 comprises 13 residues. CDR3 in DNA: TGTGCCAGCACCAGCTGGGACAGCTACGAGCAGTACTTC. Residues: CASTSWDSYEQYF.

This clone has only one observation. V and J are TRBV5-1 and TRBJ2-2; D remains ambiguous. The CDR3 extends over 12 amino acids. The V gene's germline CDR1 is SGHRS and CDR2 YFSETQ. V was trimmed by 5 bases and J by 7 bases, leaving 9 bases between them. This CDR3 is CASSSELGELFF. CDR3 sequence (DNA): TGCGCCAGCAGTTCCGAACTCGGGGAGCTGTTTTTT.

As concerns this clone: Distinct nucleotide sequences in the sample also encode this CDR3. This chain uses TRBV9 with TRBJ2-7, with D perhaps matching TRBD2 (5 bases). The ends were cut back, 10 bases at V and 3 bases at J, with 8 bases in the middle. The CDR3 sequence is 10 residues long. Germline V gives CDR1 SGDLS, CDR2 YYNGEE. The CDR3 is CASGDYEQYF. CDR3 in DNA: TGTGCCTCCGGGGACTACGAGCAGTACTTC. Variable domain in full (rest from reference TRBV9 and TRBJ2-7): DSGVTQTPKHLITATGQRVTLRCSPRSGDLSVYWYQQSLDQGLQFLIQYYNGEERAKGNILERFSAQQFPDLHSELNLSSLELGDSALYFCASGDYEQYFGPGTRLTVT.

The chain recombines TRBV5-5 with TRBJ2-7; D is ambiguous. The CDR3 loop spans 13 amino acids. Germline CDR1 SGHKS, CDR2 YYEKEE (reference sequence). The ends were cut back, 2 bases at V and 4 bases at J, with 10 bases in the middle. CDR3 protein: CASSLRNGYEQYF. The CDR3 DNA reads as TGTGCCAGCAGCTTACGGAATGGTTACGAGCAGTACTTC.